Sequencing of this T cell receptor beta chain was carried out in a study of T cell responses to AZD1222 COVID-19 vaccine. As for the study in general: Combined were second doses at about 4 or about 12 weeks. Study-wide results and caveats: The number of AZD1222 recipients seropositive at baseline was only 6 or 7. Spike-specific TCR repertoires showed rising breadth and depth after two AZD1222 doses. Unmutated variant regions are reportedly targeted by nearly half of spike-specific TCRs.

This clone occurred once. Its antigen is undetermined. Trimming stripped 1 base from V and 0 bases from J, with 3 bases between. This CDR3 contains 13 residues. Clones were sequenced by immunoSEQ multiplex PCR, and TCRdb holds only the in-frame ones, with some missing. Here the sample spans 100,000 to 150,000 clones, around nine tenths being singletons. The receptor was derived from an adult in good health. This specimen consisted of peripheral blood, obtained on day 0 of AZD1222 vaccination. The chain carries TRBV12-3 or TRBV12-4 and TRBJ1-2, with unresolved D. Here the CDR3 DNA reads TGTGCCAGCAGTTTAGGGACTAACTATGGCTACACCTTC. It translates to CASSLGTNYGYTF.